One sample yielded the 25 T cell receptor beta chains listed below, sequenced in a study of T-cell memory formation after mild COVID-19. MiXCR, applied by TCRdb to the 5' RACE reads, yields one record per CDR3 protein. The sample consists of about 90,000 distinct CDR3 sequences, about 14% of them appearing once. The sample comprised PBMCs or a T cell subset sorted from them (not recorded which). These receptors originate from a man between 18 and 35 years old who had mild COVID-19 (a few samples of this study predate the infection). Cell type and time point are not known.

A note on this clonotype: Mismatch with germline at one junction end may stem from a read error. The gene calls are TRBV6-5 and TRBJ2-1; 11 nucleotides agree with TRBD2. CDR1 is MNHEY, CDR2 SVGAGI, per germline. There are 16 residues in the CDR3. CDR3 nucleotide sequence: TGTGCCAGCAGATACTCTAGCGGGGGGTTATACAATGAGCAGTTCTTC. Its translation: CASRYSSGGLYNEQFF.

This clonotype has at least ten counts. The J gene is TRBJ2-3, the V gene TRBV6-5; tentatively, D is TRBD2 (5 bases). CDR1 MNHEY and CDR2 SVGAGI come from the germline V gene. V was shortened by 7 bases and J by 0 bases, with 8 bases between the two germline ends. This CDR3 is built from 13 residues. The DNA for the CDR3 is TGTGCCAGCACGACTACTAGCACAGATACGCAGTATTTT. It codes for CASTTTSTDTQYF.

This chain uses TRBV28 with TRBJ1-1, with TRBD1 identical over 11 bases. Germline V lookup: CDR1 MDHEN, CDR2 SYDVKM. CDR3 length: 16 residues. Losses at the gene ends were 6 bases for V and 0 bases for J; bases not matched to a gene: 6. The CDR3 spells CASRLGTGGLNTEAFF. The CDR3 DNA reads TGTGCCAGCAGGTTAGGGACAGGGGGTTTGAACACTGAAGCTTTCTTT. The variable domain in full, with the rest retrieved from reference TRBV28 and TRBJ1-1, is DVKVTQSSRYLVKRTGEKVFLECVQDMDHENMFWYRQDPGLGLRLIYFSYDVKMKEKGDIPEGYSVSREKKERFSLILESASTNQTSMYLCASRLGTGGLNTEAFFGQGTRLTVV.

The genes are TRBV5-4 and TRBJ2-1; possible D gene TRBD2, 7 bases. Trimming removed 2 bases at V and 5 bases at J, with 11 bases between. CDR1 is SGHNT, CDR2 YYREEE, per germline (reference sequence). The CDR3 loop spans 14 amino acids. The CDR3 nucleotides read TGTGCCAGCAGCTTTGGGGGGGCGGACAATGAGCAGTTCTTC. Its translation is CASSFGGADNEQFF.

This clonotype was counted only a few times. The CDR3 here is CASSFVENIQYF. CDR3 DNA sequence: TGTGCCAGCAGTTTCGTCGAGAACATTCAGTACTTC. V gene TRBV12-3 or TRBV12-4 combines with J gene TRBJ2-4; D is unresolved. V lost 3 bases and J 7 bases, leaving 7 bases between the germline ends. The CDR3 is 12 amino acids.

The genes are TRBV7-3 and TRBJ2-7, with D unresolved. Germline loops: CDR1 SGHTA, CDR2 FQGTGA. The V end was cut by 3 bases, the J end by 5 bases, with 5 bases between. The CDR3 consists of 11 residues. The CDR3 nucleotides read TGTGCCAGCAGCTTCTCGGACGAGCAGTACTTC. As protein: CASSFSDEQYF. The full variable domain, in which reference TRBV7-3 and TRBJ2-7 provide the parts outside the CDR3, is GAGVSQTPSNKVTEKGKYVELRCDPISGHTALYWYRQSLGQGPEFLIYFQGTGAADDSGLPNDRFFAVRPEGSVSTLKIQRTERGDSAVYLCASSFSDEQYFGPGTRLTVT.

This clonotype turned up a few times. The chain combines TRBV14 with TRBJ1-4; unclear D gene. In germline, CDR1 is SGHDN, CDR2 FVKESK. With 1 base removed from V and 7 bases from J, the gap between germline ends came to 19 bases. This CDR3 is 17 amino acids long. The CDR3 is CASSQGVSGRLTEKLFF. The CDR3 coding sequence is TGTGCCAGCAGCCAAGGTGTCTCCGGGAGGCTTACTGAAAAACTGTTTTTT. Looking up the rest from reference TRBV14 and TRBJ1-4 gives the full variable domain: EAGVTQFPSHSVIEKGQTVTLRCDPISGHDNLYWYRRVMGKEIKFLLHFVKESKQDESGMPNNRFLAERTGGTYSTLKVQPAELEDSGVYFCASSQGVSGRLTEKLFFGSGTQLSVL.

This clonotype was observed a handful of times. The genes are TRBV7-6 and TRBJ1-1, with D possibly TRBD1 on 6 matching bases. Trimming removed 5 bases from V and 7 bases from J, with 20 bases in between. Germline V gene lookup returns CDR1 SGHVS and CDR2 FNYEAQ. The CDR3 length is 15 residues. The CDR3 loop reads CASSRGPGGPNEAFF. The CDR3 DNA reads TGTGCCAGCAGCCGTGGGCCGGGGGGCCCGAATGAAGCTTTCTTT.

This clonotype came up once. The chain combines TRBV27 with TRBJ2-2; 12 bases agree with TRBD1. The ends lost 3 bases at V and 6 bases at J; junction bases unmatched: 5. Germline CDR1 MNHEY, CDR2 SMNVEV (reference sequence). The CDR3 is 16 amino acids. The DNA for the CDR3 is TGTGCCAGCAGTTTCTCCGGGACAGGGGGCCCCGGGGAGCTGTTTTTT. It yields the protein CASSFSGTGGPGELFF.

This clonotype was detected many times. The chain joins TRBV29-1 to TRBJ1-1; 7 positions agree with TRBD1. J lost 3 bases, V lost 7 bases, and 11 bases had no gene match. This CDR3 is 14 amino acids long. Germline V gives CDR1 SQVTM, CDR2 ANQGSEA. CDR3 loop: CSARRGLAYTEAFF. CDR3 nucleotide sequence: TGCAGCGCTCGTAGGGGGCTAGCGTACACTGAAGCTTTCTTT.

This clonotype was found a few times. This chain connects TRBV6-5 to TRBJ1-2; 8 bases are a match to TRBD1. Trimming at V came to 0 bases and at J to 4 bases, leaving 7 bases not matched to a gene. The CDR3 has 16 amino acids. CDR1 is MNHEY and CDR2 is SVGAGI in the germline V gene. The CDR3 sequence is CASSYSELGTGYGYTF. The CDR3 region has the DNA TGTGCCAGCAGTTACTCCGAACTGGGGACAGGCTATGGCTACACCTTC.

V usage is TRBV11-2 and J usage is TRBJ2-2; 7 bases align to TRBD1. Germline V gene lookup returns CDR1 SGHAT and CDR2 FQNNGV. The CDR3 length is 14 residues. J was trimmed by 4 bases and V by 4 bases; bases with no gene match: 3. The CDR3 loop is CASSSWDSTGELFF. CDR3 DNA sequence: TGTGCCAGCAGCTCTTGGGACAGCACCGGGGAGCTGTTTTTT. The full variable domain, rest sourced from reference TRBV11-2 and TRBJ2-2, is EAGVAQSPRYKIIEKRQSVAFWCNPISGHATLYWYQQILGQGPKLLIQFQNNGVVDDSQLPKDRFSAERLKGVDSTLKIQPAKLEDSAVYLCASSSWDSTGELFFGEGSRLTVL.

This chain joins TRBV9 and TRBJ1-1; TRBD1 agrees at 7 bases. Unmatched junction bases numbered 6, after V lost 0 bases and J lost 4 bases. The germline CDR1 and CDR2 sequences are SGDLS and YYNGEE. The CDR3 has 15 amino acids. Here the CDR3 DNA reads TGTGCCAGCAGCGTAGAGGGCAGGGGGATCACTGAAGCTTTCTTT. It translates to CASSVEGRGITEAFF.

This clonotype was found once. A junction boundary mismatches the germline segment, possibly from a read error. This sequence joins TRBV7-8 and TRBJ2-1; D is possibly TRBD2 (5 bases). Germline lookup yields CDR1 SGHVS and CDR2 FQNEAQ. The CDR3 sequence is 13 residues long. DNA of the CDR3: TGTGCCAGCAGCTCCCCCGGCCTGTGGGAGCTGTTCTTC. Amino acid sequence: CASSSPGLWELFF. The entire variable domain, with the rest obtained from reference TRBV7-8 and TRBJ2-1, is as follows: GAGVSQSPRYKVAKRGQDVALRCDPISGHVSLFWYQQALGQGPEFLTYFQNEAQLDKSGLPSDRFFAERPEGSVSTLKIQRTQQEDSAVYLCASSSPGLWELFFGPGTRLTVL.

This chain links TRBV9 with TRBJ2-2, with 7 bases fitting TRBD1. Trimming cost V 3 bases and J 3 bases; bases outside gene matches: 8. Germline V gene sequence: CDR1 SGDLS, CDR2 YYNGEE. The CDR3 runs to 16 residues. This CDR3 reads CASSARVGQYTGELFF. Here the CDR3 DNA reads TGTGCCAGCAGCGCCAGGGTGGGACAGTACACCGGGGAGCTGTTTTTT.

The chain links TRBV29-1 to TRBJ2-7; D is undetermined. V was clipped by 1 base and J by 2 bases, with 6 bases between them. The CDR3 spans 12 residues. CDR1 is SQVTM, CDR2 ANQGSEA, per germline. CDR3 nucleotides: TGCAGCGTTGAAGGTCGGGCCTACGAGCAGTACTTC. The encoded protein is CSVEGRAYEQYF.

This clonotype occurred a few times. The rearrangement links TRBV6-1 to TRBJ2-7, with D perhaps matching TRBD1 (5 bases). This CDR3 is built from 11 residues. V gave up 8 bases and J gave up 3 bases, with 8 bases separating them. CDR1 is MNHNS and CDR2 is SASEGT in the germline V gene. CDR3 region: CASSDSYEQYV. For the CDR3, the DNA is TGTGCCAGCTCTGACAGCTACGAGCAGTACGTC.

This clonotype has only a few counts. V is TRBV4-1 and J is TRBJ2-7, with 9 bases lining up with TRBD1. Losses at the gene ends were 0 bases for V and 3 bases for J; bases not matched to a gene: 3. The CDR3 has 15 residues. Germline values: CDR1 MGHRA, CDR2 YSYEKL. CDR3 residues: CASSQDNRGHYEQYV. The CDR3 coding sequence is TGCGCCAGCAGCCAAGATAACAGGGGGCACTACGAGCAGTACGTC.

V gene TRBV12-3 or TRBV12-4 combines with J gene TRBJ2-2; the D gene is possibly TRBD1 (6 bases). CDR3 length equals 16 residues. V was cut by 6 bases and J by 2 bases, with 16 bases left in between. As DNA, the CDR3 is TGTGCCAGCAGGGAAACCGGGACAAAAAACACCGGGGAGCTGTTTTTT. Translated, it gives CASRETGTKNTGELFF.

This clonotype was recorded a few times. The chain couples TRBV6-6 to TRBJ1-1; no reliable D call. The CDR3 length is 15 residues. CDR1 is MNHNY, CDR2 SVGAGI, per germline (reference sequence). Deletions cut 7 bases from V and 0 bases from J, with 15 bases between. The chain's CDR3 is CASTKSQFMNTEAFF. CDR3 sequence (DNA): TGTGCCAGCACCAAGAGCCAGTTCATGAACACTGAAGCTTTCTTT.

This clonotype was seen only a few times. The rearrangement joins TRBV7-9 to TRBJ2-1; 9 bases map to TRBD1. The germline gives CDR1 SEHNR, CDR2 FQNEAQ (reference sequence). With V trimmed by 6 bases and J by 4 bases, 13 bases remained unmatched. There are 17 residues in the CDR3. The CDR3 protein is CASSRTGGGLSYNEQFF. Written as DNA, the CDR3 is TGTGCCAGCAGTCGCACAGGGGGCGGACTATCATACAATGAGCAGTTCTTC.

The V and J genes are TRBV6-2 or TRBV6-3 and TRBJ2-7, with 9 bases aligning to TRBD2. Germline CDR1 reads MNHEY; CDR2 reads SVGEGT. The CDR3 is 13 amino acids. J was trimmed by 5 bases and V by 5 bases; bases with no gene match: 4. The CDR3 protein is CASSPGLADEQYV. The DNA for the CDR3 is TGTGCCAGCAGTCCGGGACTAGCCGACGAGCAGTACGTC.

The J gene is TRBJ1-5, the V gene TRBV2; D might be TRBD1 (5 bases). CDR1 and CDR2 (germline): SNHLY, FYNNEI. V gave up 8 bases and J gave up 5 bases, with 13 bases separating them. The CDR3 sequence is 13 residues long. Here the CDR3 DNA reads TGTGCCAGCTCGGGACGGGAAGATCAGCCCCAGCATTTT. This gives the protein CASSGREDQPQHF.

The chain uses TRBV7-2 and TRBJ1-5; 8 bases line up with TRBD1. The CDR3 consists of 15 residues. Looked up from germline, CDR1 is SGHTA and CDR2 is FQGNSA. The ends lost 1 base at V and 5 bases at J; junction bases unmatched: 4. The CDR3 protein is CASSLGQGRDQPQHF. The CDR3 nucleotides read TGTGCCAGCAGCTTAGGACAGGGGCGGGATCAGCCCCAGCATTTT.

This clonotype has a handful of counts. The chain couples TRBV6-1 to TRBJ2-1, with D hard to call. Trimming took off 4 bases at V and 6 bases at J, with 13 bases between the two ends. The length of the CDR3 is 14 residues. CDR1 is MNHNS, CDR2 SASEGT, per germline. This CDR3 is CASSALGGGNEQFF. The CDR3 DNA is TGTGCCAGCAGTGCCCTAGGCGGTGGCAATGAGCAGTTCTTC.